This T cell receptor gamma chain was documented in a study of γδ T cells in repeated Plasmodium falciparum infection. This CDR3 is built from 16 residues. V lost 3 bases, J lost 6 bases, and 17 bases stayed unmatched. Germline CDR1 reads EGSTGY; CDR2 reads YDSYTSSV. Vgamma9/Vdelta2+ and Vdelta2-negative gammadelta T cells were flow-sorted from PBMC for bulk sequencing. With respect to this clone: A far larger clone is a single base away, which makes a read error likely. Other DNA sequences within the sample encode an identical CDR3.

TCRdb reprocessed the multiplex PCR reads through CATT. Seen here are 25,000 to 35,000 gamma-chain clones, approximately 1.5% observed once, and the top ten hold roughly 19%. The receptor was isolated from a pool of human donors (malaria-infected and uninfected, not separated). The material sequenced was gamma-delta T cells from blood. The V gene is TRGV4, the J gene TRGJ1 or TRGJ2. Assignment of the J gene here rests on matching the DNA to germline, because TCRdb gives none. CDR3 sequence reads: CATWDRRRYGGYKKLF. In nucleotides, the CDR3 is TGTGCCACCTGGGATCGGAGGAGGTATGGAGGTTATAAGAAACTCTTT.